A selection of T cell receptor beta chains follows, all from one sample in a study of blood T cells in healthy people across ages. TCRdb analysed the 5' RACE reads with MiXCR anew, one entry per CDR3 protein. The table lists some 1.4 million distinct CDR3 sequences, 42% of them singletons. Specimen: blood. The source of these receptors is a woman aged 18-35 years in good health. CDR3s include the opening cysteine and the closing phenylalanine or tryptophan. The order of the fields is V gene, clone size, D gene, J gene, CDR3 DNA, CDR3 protein. D genes are given only for firm matches. Clone size is shown for a subset of rows, as once, few, many or a class of expanded clone.

v_gene: TRBV12-3/TRBV12-4; abundance: many; d_gene: NA; j_gene: TRBJ2-7; CDR3nt: TGTGCCAGCAGTTTTAGCTCTCCAAGCTCCTACGAGCAGTACTTC; CDR3aa: CASSFSSPSSYEQYF
v_gene: TRBV5-1; abundance: NA; d_gene: TRBD1; j_gene: TRBJ1-5; CDR3nt: TGCGCCAGCAGCTGGGGGGACAGGGACACGAGCAATCAGCCCCGGCATTTT; CDR3aa: CASSWGDRDTSNQPRHF
v_gene: TRBV6-5; abundance: NA; d_gene: NA; j_gene: TRBJ2-1; CDR3nt: TGTGCCAGCAGTGACGGGCCACCCAGTGAGCAGTTCTTC; CDR3aa: CASSDGPPSEQFF
v_gene: TRBV10-3; abundance: NA; d_gene: TRBD2; j_gene: TRBJ2-7; CDR3nt: TGTGCCATCAGCCGGTCGAGCGGGGAAGCATCCTACGAGCAGTACTTC; CDR3aa: CAISRSSGEASYEQYF
v_gene: TRBV7-9; abundance: NA; d_gene: TRBD2; j_gene: TRBJ2-5; CDR3nt: TGTGCCAGCAGCTTACGGAGCGGGGAAGAGACCCAGTACTTC; CDR3aa: CASSLRSGEETQYF
v_gene: TRBV2; abundance: NA; d_gene: NA; j_gene: TRBJ2-3; CDR3nt: TGTGCCAGCATGGATCCAGATACGCAGTATTTT; CDR3aa: CASMDPDTQYF
v_gene: TRBV18; abundance: NA; d_gene: NA; j_gene: TRBJ2-3; CDR3nt: TGTGCCAGCTCACCACGGGGCCTCGAATATCGGTATTTT; CDR3aa: CASSPRGLEYRYF
v_gene: TRBV2; abundance: NA; d_gene: TRBD2; j_gene: TRBJ2-1; CDR3nt: TGTGCCAGCCGCGAGACTAGCGGTACCTACAATGAGCAGTTCTTC; CDR3aa: CASRETSGTYNEQFF
v_gene: TRBV12-3/TRBV12-4; abundance: few; d_gene: TRBD2; j_gene: TRBJ2-3; CDR3nt: TGTGCCAGCCGCCGGGACTATCCCACAGATACGCAGTATTTT; CDR3aa: CASRRDYPTDTQYF
v_gene: TRBV20-1; abundance: NA; d_gene: TRBD2; j_gene: TRBJ2-4; CDR3nt: TGCAGTGCTAGGAAGCGGGAGGGGGTTATAGCCAAAAACATTCAGTACTTC; CDR3aa: CSARKREGVIAKNIQYF
v_gene: TRBV12-3/TRBV12-4; abundance: NA; d_gene: TRBD2; j_gene: TRBJ2-3; CDR3nt: TGTGCCAGCACTAGCGGGGGGGCCGCTTTGACAGATACGCAGTATTTT; CDR3aa: CASTSGGAALTDTQYF
v_gene: TRBV14; abundance: NA; d_gene: TRBD1; j_gene: TRBJ2-5; CDR3nt: TGTGCCAGCAGCCAAGACGGACAGGGTTCGGCCCAGTACTTC; CDR3aa: CASSQDGQGSAQYF
v_gene: TRBV7-9; abundance: NA; d_gene: NA; j_gene: TRBJ2-7; CDR3nt: TGTGCCAGCAGCTTGGGTCAACTACCGCCGACCTACGAGCAGTACTTC; CDR3aa: CASSLGQLPPTYEQYF
v_gene: TRBV10-2; abundance: once; d_gene: NA; j_gene: TRBJ1-5; CDR3nt: TGCGCCAGCAGTGAGTCGAAGAGACATAGCAATCAGCCCCAGCATTTT; CDR3aa: CASSESKRHSNQPQHF
v_gene: TRBV20-1; abundance: few; d_gene: TRBD2; j_gene: TRBJ2-1; CDR3nt: TGCAGTGCTCCCAAGGCGGGAGGGCCAGGGGATGAGCAGTTCTTC; CDR3aa: CSAPKAGGPGDEQFF
v_gene: TRBV20-1; abundance: NA; d_gene: TRBD1; j_gene: TRBJ2-7; CDR3nt: TGCAGTGCTCCCTCCGACAGGGGTGGATACGGGCAGTACTTC; CDR3aa: CSAPSDRGGYGQYF
v_gene: TRBV20-1; abundance: NA; d_gene: NA; j_gene: TRBJ1-1; CDR3nt: TGCAGGTTCCAACCCCATCCAATGGACACTGAAGCTTTCTTT; CDR3aa: CRFQPHPMDTEAFF
v_gene: TRBV12-3/TRBV12-4; abundance: NA; d_gene: NA; j_gene: TRBJ1-1; CDR3nt: TGTGCCAGCACCCAGTGGGGGGGTGAAGCTTTCTTT; CDR3aa: CASTQWGGEAFF
v_gene: TRBV6-1; abundance: NA; d_gene: NA; j_gene: TRBJ1-1; CDR3nt: TGTGCCAGCAGCGATCTTACTATACGGAACACTGAAGCTTTCTTT; CDR3aa: CASSDLTIRNTEAFF
v_gene: TRBV3-1; abundance: NA; d_gene: NA; j_gene: TRBJ2-7; CDR3nt: TGTGCCAGCAGCCTCACGCCGGCGCACGAGCAGTACTTC; CDR3aa: CASSLTPAHEQYF
v_gene: TRBV28; abundance: few; d_gene: TRBD2; j_gene: TRBJ2-7; CDR3nt: TGTGCCAGCAGTTCCCCCCCGGCGGGGGTGACTTCCTACGAGCAGTACTTC; CDR3aa: CASSSPPAGVTSYEQYF
v_gene: TRBV20-1; abundance: NA; d_gene: NA; j_gene: TRBJ1-1; CDR3nt: TGCAGTGCGTGGATAAGGCCGAACACTGAAGCTTTCTTT; CDR3aa: CSAWIRPNTEAFF
v_gene: TRBV28; abundance: few; d_gene: NA; j_gene: TRBJ2-5; CDR3nt: TGTGCCAGCAGTTCCACAGGCCTGTGGGAGACCCAGTACTTC; CDR3aa: CASSSTGLWETQYF
v_gene: TRBV9; abundance: few; d_gene: TRBD2; j_gene: TRBJ2-3; CDR3nt: TGTGCCAGCAGCCCAAGGCCCCCGGCTAGCGGGAGGGCCCTTGATACGCAGTATTTT; CDR3aa: CASSPRPPASGRALDTQYF
v_gene: TRBV5-1; abundance: NA; d_gene: TRBD1; j_gene: TRBJ2-5; CDR3nt: TGCGCCAGCAGCTTTCAGCTAGGGCAGGGGGAGACCCGGTACTTC; CDR3aa: CASSFQLGQGETRYF
v_gene: TRBV28; abundance: few; d_gene: NA; j_gene: TRBJ2-7; CDR3nt: TGTGCCAGCTCGCGTGGGGGGCCCCCCTACGAGCAGTACTTC; CDR3aa: CASSRGGPPYEQYF